These T cell receptor beta chains were read from a single sample in a study of blood T cell repertoires in COVID-19. The repertoire was sequenced with immunoSEQ multiplex PCR; TCRdb's copy has only in-frame clones and lacks some. This table has about 370,000 clones, around 87% appearing once. Sequences were obtained from peripheral blood. The receptors originated from a woman in her 30s with COVID-19, enrolled during active disease. Each CDR3 is given with its conserved first and last residue. Fields, in order: clone size, D gene, J gene, V gene, CDR3 protein, CDR3 DNA. D genes are given only for firm matches. Part of the rows lack a size; the others show once, few, many or a class for expanded clones.

.	TRBD2	TRBJ2-3	TRBV7-2	CVSSLVGLGGADTQYF	TGTGTCAGCAGCTTAGTTGGACTAGGAGGCGCAGATACGCAGTATTTT
.	TRBD2	TRBJ2-5	TRBV6-6	CASRRTSGRAGETQYF	TGTGCCAGCAGGAGGACTAGCGGGAGGGCCGGAGAGACCCAGTACTTC
.	.	TRBJ2-4	TRBV4-3	CASSHGLAKNIQYF	TGCGCCAGCAGCCACGGTTTAGCCAAAAACATTCAGTACTTC
.	TRBD2	TRBJ2-2	TRBV11-2	CASSLGLAGGPGELFF	TGTGCCAGCAGCTTGGGACTAGCGGGAGGGCCCGGGGAGCTGTTTTTT
.	TRBD1	TRBJ2-2	TRBV5-1	CASSHGTGGTGELFF	TGCGCCAGCAGCCACGGGACAGGGGGAACCGGGGAGCTGTTTTTT
.	TRBD2	TRBJ2-7	TRBV30	CAWREREFSYEQYF	TGTGCCTGGAGGGAGCGGGAGTTCTCCTACGAGCAGTACTTC
once	TRBD1	TRBJ2-5	TRBV24-1	CATRDRAHPWETQYF	TGTGCCACCAGGGACAGGGCTCATCCCTGGGAGACCCAGTACTTC
.	.	TRBJ2-1	TRBV24-1	CATSDSGQGDNEQFF	TGTGCCACCAGTGATTCCGGACAAGGCGACAATGAGCAGTTCTTC
.	TRBD1	TRBJ2-7	TRBV11-2	CASSTGQGGPYEQYF	TGTGCCAGCAGCACGGGACAGGGAGGGCCCTACGAGCAGTACTTC
.	.	TRBJ2-7	TRBV6-1	CASSDRDWPYEQYF	TGTGCCAGCAGTGACCGGGACTGGCCGTACGAGCAGTACTTC
.	.	TRBJ2-7	TRBV6-2/TRBV6-3	CASSYAGESYEQYF	TGTGCCAGCAGTTACGCAGGGGAATCCTACGAGCAGTACTTC
.	.	TRBJ1-3	TRBV5-1	CASSLGTVALDTIYF	TGCGCCAGCAGCTTGGGGACAGTCGCGTTGGACACCATATATTTT
.	.	TRBJ1-5	TRBV18	CASSPAGGSNQPQHF	TGTGCCAGCTCACCAGCGGGGGGTAGCAATCAGCCCCAGCATTTT
.	TRBD1	TRBJ2-5	TRBV2	CASSQDRGRETQYF	TGTGCCAGCAGTCAGGACAGGGGGAGAGAGACCCAGTACTTC
.	.	TRBJ2-2	TRBV30	CAWSVLRLTGELFF	TGTGCCTGGAGTGTACTCCGACTCACCGGGGAGCTGTTTTTT
.	TRBD1	TRBJ2-4	TRBV2	CASTRDRVPLAKNIQYF	TGTGCCAGCACCAGAGACAGGGTTCCTCTAGCCAAAAACATTCAGTACTTC
.	.	TRBJ1-3	TRBV28	CASSFGSFSGNTIYF	TGTGCCAGCAGTTTTGGCAGTTTCTCTGGAAACACCATATATTTT
.	TRBD2	TRBJ2-1	TRBV11-3	CASSSEREGYNEQFF	TGTGCCAGCAGCTCCGAGCGGGAGGGTTACAATGAGCAGTTCTTC
.	.	TRBJ1-5	TRBV7-8	CASSHYHTRGNQPQHF	TGTGCCAGCAGCCATTACCACACGAGGGGCAATCAGCCCCAGCATTTT
.	TRBD1	TRBJ1-4	TRBV18	CASSPGDRDSLFF	TGTGCCAGCTCACCAGGTGACCGGGACAGCCTTTTTTTT
.	TRBD2	TRBJ2-7	TRBV2	CASLAGGYEQYF	TGTGCCAGCCTAGCGGGAGGCTACGAGCAGTACTTC
.	.	TRBJ2-1	TRBV5-1	CASSLEISGNEQFF	TGCGCCAGCAGCTTGGAGATATCAGGGAATGAGCAGTTCTTC
.	.	TRBJ2-1	TRBV6-6	CASKINLINEQFF	TGTGCCAGCAAGATAAATCTAATCAATGAGCAGTTCTTC
.	TRBD1	TRBJ2-7	TRBV2	CASSPGGFGNDEQYF	TGTGCCAGCAGCCCAGGGGGATTTGGTAACGACGAGCAGTACTTC
.	.	TRBJ1-1	TRBV27	CASSFFPSGGEAFF	TGTGCCAGCAGTTTTTTCCCCTCCGGGGGTGAAGCTTTCTTT
.	TRBD1	TRBJ2-5	TRBV6-5	CASRTNRGRETQYF	TGTGCCAGCAGGACAAACAGGGGGCGAGAGACCCAGTACTTC
once	TRBD1	TRBJ1-1	TRBV2	CASTRQGPRTEAFF	TGTGCCAGCACCAGACAGGGCCCGAGGACTGAAGCTTTCTTT
few	TRBD1	TRBJ2-7	TRBV6-2/TRBV6-3	CASSFGDRGEQYF	TGTGCCAGCAGTTTTGGGGACAGGGGCGAGCAGTACTTC
.	TRBD1	TRBJ2-7	TRBV5-1	CASSWGTGFSYEQYF	TGCGCCAGCAGCTGGGGGACAGGATTCTCCTACGAGCAGTACTTC
.	.	TRBJ2-7	TRBV18	CASSLGQGSSGSYEQYF	TGTGCCAGCTCATTGGGACAGGGGAGTAGCGGGAGCTACGAGCAGTACTTC
.	.	TRBJ1-2	TRBV28	CASSYQGGDYGYTF	TGTGCCAGCAGTTACCAGGGTGGGGACTATGGCTACACCTTC
once	TRBD1	TRBJ1-6	TRBV6-5	CASRRQGNSPLHF	TGTGCCAGCAGGAGACAGGGGAATTCACCCCTCCACTTT
.	.	TRBJ2-3	TRBV9	CASSLRQVSDTQYF	TGTGCCAGCAGCCTCCGACAGGTTTCGGATACGCAGTATTTT
.	TRBD1	TRBJ1-5	TRBV30	CASRQGRNQPQHF	TGTGCCAGCCGACAGGGTAGGAATCAGCCCCAGCATTTT
.	TRBD1	TRBJ2-7	TRBV10-3	CAISDSTGLGKDEQYF	TGTGCCATCAGTGACTCGACAGGGTTGGGGAAGGACGAGCAGTACTTC
.	TRBD2	TRBJ2-1	TRBV5-1	CASRAGVSYNEQFF	TGCGCCAGCAGGGCGGGAGTTTCCTACAATGAGCAGTTCTTC
.	TRBD2	TRBJ2-7	TRBV6-5	CASNGGREPYEQYF	TGTGCCAGCAACGGCGGGAGGGAACCCTACGAGCAGTACTTC
.	TRBD2	TRBJ2-1	TRBV6-1	CASSGLEREVWNEQFF	TGTGCCAGCAGTGGACTGGAGCGGGAGGTCTGGAATGAGCAGTTCTTC
.	.	TRBJ1-1	TRBV25-1	CASSDWGGDTEAFF	TGTGCCAGCAGTGATTGGGGAGGAGACACTGAAGCTTTCTTT
.	TRBD2	TRBJ2-1	TRBV19	CASSFETSGRYGGNEQFF	TGTGCCAGTAGTTTCGAGACTAGCGGGAGGTATGGCGGTAATGAGCAGTTCTTC
.	TRBD2	TRBJ2-3	TRBV5-1	CASSDSGRDTQYF	TGCGCCAGCAGCGATAGCGGGAGGGATACGCAGTATTTT
.	.	TRBJ2-3	TRBV6-1	CASSEYDRPSTDTQYF	TGTGCCAGCAGTGAATATGACAGGCCTAGCACAGATACGCAGTATTTT
.	TRBD1	TRBJ1-4	TRBV4-1	CASSQGTGTTNEKLFF	TGCGCCAGCAGCCAGGGGACAGGGACGACTAATGAAAAACTGTTTTTT
.	.	TRBJ1-2	TRBV5-1	CASSDTAGNYGYTF	TGCGCCAGCAGCGATACAGCTGGTAACTATGGCTACACCTTC
.	TRBD2	TRBJ2-7	TRBV30	CAWSRLAGPYEQYF	TGTGCCTGGAGCCGCCTAGCGGGACCCTACGAGCAGTACTTC
.	TRBD2	TRBJ2-3	TRBV11-2	CASSLSGRITDTQYF	TGTGCCAGCAGCTTGAGCGGGAGAATCACAGATACGCAGTATTTT
.	TRBD1	TRBJ1-2	TRBV29-1	CSVDDRGLGYTF	TGCAGCGTTGATGACAGGGGGCTTGGCTACACCTTC
many	TRBD1	TRBJ2-2	TRBV5-1	CASSYSGTVTGELFF	TGCGCCAGCAGCTACTCCGGGACAGTAACCGGGGAGCTGTTTTTT
once	TRBD1	TRBJ2-7	TRBV10-3	CATAGTGDYEQYF	TGTGCCACCGCCGGGACAGGGGACTACGAGCAGTACTTC
.	TRBD1	TRBJ2-3	TRBV19	CASSPHRGLDRDTQYF	TGTGCCAGTAGTCCCCACAGGGGCCTTGATCGAGATACGCAGTATTTT
once	TRBD1	TRBJ1-2	TRBV18	CASSPTRDSAYGYTF	TGTGCCAGCTCGCCTACCCGGGACAGCGCTTATGGCTACACCTTC
.	.	TRBJ2-3	TRBV29-1	CSVERASTDTQYF	TGCAGCGTTGAGAGGGCTAGCACAGATACGCAGTATTTT
.	TRBD2	TRBJ2-7	TRBV4-1	CASSPGTSGYEQYF	TGCGCCAGCAGCCCCGGGACTAGCGGGTACGAGCAGTACTTT
.	.	TRBJ1-1	TRBV30	CAWGGRTGNTEAFF	TGTGCCTGGGGGGGGCGGACGGGGAACACTGAAGCTTTCTTT
.	.	TRBJ1-3	TRBV7-8	CASSRRGSGNTIYF	TGTGCCAGCAGCCGACGGGGGTCTGGAAACACCATATATTTT
.	.	TRBJ2-3	TRBV5-6	CASSLGATSAQYF	TGTGCCAGCAGCTTGGGGGCCACTTCGGCGCAGTATTTT
few	TRBD2	TRBJ2-2	TRBV10-1	CASSLSGRGGELFF	TGCGCCAGCAGCCTTAGCGGGAGAGGCGGGGAGCTGTTTTTT
.	.	TRBJ1-1	TRBV5-1	CASSGGEGGGTEAFF	TGCGCCTCCTCAGGCGGGGAGGGTGGTGGAACTGAAGCTTTCTTT
.	.	TRBJ2-5	TRBV9	CASSPGVLGGPQETQYF	TGTGCCAGCAGCCCCGGGGTCCTAGGAGGGCCCCAAGAGACCCAGTACTTC